This T cell receptor beta chain is drawn from a study of blood T cell repertoires in COVID-19. Background on the study: The United States, Italy and Spain supplied acute and convalescent COVID-19 samples. T cells, B-cell-depleted T cells, or PBMCs provided the cDNA or gDNA that served as material.

There are 13 residues in the CDR3. Germline V CDR1 and CDR2: MDHEN, SYDVKM. Trimming shortened V by 6 bases and J by 0 bases, and 5 bases separated the two germline ends. This clone turned up a few times. Study processing details: Amplification with reference gene primers provided the estimates of nucleated cell counts. Profiled with immunoSEQ multiplex PCR; TCRdb holds only in-frame clones, not every one. V and J calls and clone size come straight from that table; D and trimming were deduced from the DNA. The top ten clones hold around 8.1% of a sample with about 68,000 clones, about nine tenths of them seen once.

This TCR was recovered from a man younger than 40 with acute or convalescent COVID-19. Sequencing was carried out using peripheral blood. The chain is built from TRBV28 and TRBJ2-2; D is undetermined. Written as DNA, the CDR3 is TGTGCCAGCAGATCCACGAACACCGGGGAGCTGTTTTTT. This gives the protein CASRSTNTGELFF.